Following are 21 T cell receptor beta chains from one sample sequenced in a study of T cell repertoires in cytomegalovirus infection. MiXCR, applied by TCRdb to the reads, yields one record per CDR3 protein. Of 250,000 to 300,000 distinct CDR3 sequences listed, approximately 13% were seen once; the top ten hold 7.5% to 10%. Material: PBMCs. The receptors originated from a human donor in good health (CMV status not recorded). Some clones in this sample may be carry-over from other donors' samples.

The chain employs TRBV12-3 or TRBV12-4 and TRBJ2-1; no definite D call. The CDR3 loop spans 13 amino acids. V lost 2 bases to trimming and J lost 12 bases, with 14 bases between them. CDR3 nucleotide sequence: TGTGCCAGCAGTTTAACCCAGCGCGATGCGCAGTTCTTC. It codes for CASSLTQRDAQFF.

There are many counts of this clonotype. The chain employs TRBV28 and TRBJ2-1; D gene unclear. The CDR3 covers 12 residues. V was pared by 6 bases and J by 6 bases, with 9 bases between. Germline V gene lookup returns CDR1 MDHEN and CDR2 SYDVKM. The CDR3 DNA reads as TGTGCCAGCAGCTTACTCGGCAATGAGCAGTTCTTC. Residues: CASSLLGNEQFF.

This clonotype was recorded a few times. A junction boundary mismatches the germline segment, possibly from a read error. The chain uses TRBV6-2 or TRBV6-3 and TRBJ2-4, with a tentative D call TRBD1 (5 bases). From germline, CDR1 is MNHEY and CDR2 SVGEGT. The CDR3 totals 11 residues. The CDR3 spells CASSDSGIQYF. CDR3 DNA: TGTGCCAGCAGTGACTCAGGGATTCAGTACTTC.

The sample holds many counts of this clonotype. The chain combines TRBV7-2 with TRBJ1-2; D gene ambiguous. V was cut by 3 bases and J by 4 bases, with 9 bases left in between. Germline V lookup: CDR1 SGHTA, CDR2 FQGNSA. The CDR3 has 13 amino acids. Written as DNA, the CDR3 is TGTGCCAGCAGCTTCCAGGAGCTCTATGGCTACACCTTC. Translated: CASSFQELYGYTF.

This clonotype was counted a few times. The chain links TRBV12-3 or TRBV12-4 to TRBJ2-1, with D possibly TRBD2 on 6 matching bases. Trimming took 4 bases from V and 2 from J, leaving 12 bases between them. This CDR3 is built from 15 residues. The chain's CDR3 is CASSSPAGTYNEQFF. Written as DNA, the CDR3 is TGTGCCAGCAGTTCTCCGGCGGGAACCTACAATGAGCAGTTCTTC.

CDR3 residues: CASTRGPNQPQHF. In DNA, the CDR3 is TGTGCCAGCACGCGGGGCCCTAATCAGCCCCAGCATTTT. The gene calls are TRBV6-2 or TRBV6-3 and TRBJ1-5; tentatively, D is TRBD1 (5 bases). The V gene's germline CDR1 is MNHEY and CDR2 SVGEGT. CDR3 size: 13 residues. The ends were cut back, 7 bases at V and 4 bases at J, with 11 bases in the middle.

This clonotype was counted ten times or more. The genes are TRBV6-2 or TRBV6-3 and TRBJ1-3; 7 nucleotides match TRBD1. This CDR3 contains 15 residues. Trimming at V came to 6 bases and at J to 1 base, leaving 6 bases not matched to a gene. The germline V gene has CDR1 MNHEY and CDR2 SVGEGT. The CDR3 DNA sequence: TGTGCCAGCAGAAAAACAGGGGAATCTGGAAACACCATATATTTT. This sequence encodes CASRKTGESGNTIYF.

V usage is TRBV3-1 and J usage is TRBJ2-7; D gene unclear. Trimming stripped 0 bases from V and 5 bases from J, with 14 bases between. CDR3 length: 15 residues. Germline V gene sequence: CDR1 LGHDT, CDR2 YNNKEL (reference sequence). The DNA for the CDR3 is TGTGCCAGCAGCCAAGATCTAACCAGTCGGGACGAGCAGTACTTC. It codes for CASSQDLTSRDEQYF.

A note on this clonotype: This may come from a read error, since a much larger clone is one base off. J is TRBJ2-5 and V is TRBV7-2, with 9 bases that match TRBD1. The CDR3 length is 16 residues. Unmatched junction bases numbered 11, after V lost 5 bases and J lost 4 bases. Germline values: CDR1 SGHTA, CDR2 FQGNSA. The DNA for the CDR3 is TGTACCAGCAGCCTACCTCGGGGGACAGGGTTAGAGACCCAGTACTTC. This encodes CTSSLPRGTGLETQYF.

The CDR3 nucleotides are TGTGCCAGCACCTCATCCGGCTGGGACGGGGAGCAGTACTTC. This sequence encodes CASTSSGWDGEQYF. The chain has TRBV28 and TRBJ2-7, with D perhaps being TRBD1 or TRBD2 (5 bases each). V was pared by 7 bases and J by 7 bases, with 20 bases between. From germline, CDR1 is MDHEN and CDR2 SYDVKM. The CDR3 runs 14 residues.

This clonotype was found a few times. The genes are TRBV29-1 and TRBJ2-1; D is ambiguous. The CDR3 totals 14 residues. V shed 0 bases and J shed 3 bases, with 9 bases lying between them. Germline CDR1 and CDR2: SQVTM and ANQGSEA. In nucleotides, the CDR3 is TGCAGCGTTGAAGAGGGCCTTCGCTACAATGAGCAGTTCTTC. This gives the protein CSVEEGLRYNEQFF.

This clonotype was counted between two and nine times. The chain carries TRBV20-1 and TRBJ2-7, with D tentatively TRBD1 (5 bases). Germline V gives CDR1 DFQATT, CDR2 SNEGSKA (reference sequence). This CDR3 comprises 17 residues. V was trimmed by 2 bases and J by 2 bases, leaving 22 bases between them. The CDR3 spells CSARLRLGRTLPYEQYF. For the CDR3, the DNA is TGCAGTGCTAGACTCCGTCTCGGGCGGACACTACCCTACGAGCAGTACTTC.

This clonotype occurred a few times. The V and J genes are TRBV18 and TRBJ2-3; 8 nucleotides line up with TRBD2. V shed 6 bases, J shed 0 bases, and the junction held 11 bases outside the gene matches. The V gene's germline CDR1 is KGHSH and CDR2 LQKENI. There are 17 residues in the CDR3. The DNA for the CDR3 is TGTGCCAGCTCCCCCCTCCGTAGCGGGACTAGCACAGATACGCAGTATTTT. Translated, it gives CASSPLRSGTSTDTQYF.

This clonotype showed up just a few times. CDR3 residues: CASSVAGTQAANTGELFF. The CDR3 nucleotides read TGTGCCAGCAGCGTAGCTGGCACGCAGGCCGCGAACACCGGGGAGCTGTTTTTT. V and J are TRBV9 and TRBJ2-2; the D is unclear. The V and J ends lost 0 bases and 0 bases respectively, with 15 bases between them. The CDR3 consists of 18 residues. Germline CDR1 and CDR2: SGDLS and YYNGEE.

This clonotype was observed at least ten times. The chain combines TRBV28 with TRBJ2-3; 12 positions match TRBD1. The CDR3 covers 14 residues. Germline V lookup: CDR1 MDHEN, CDR2 SYDVKM. V lost 8 bases to trimming and J lost 2 bases; unmatched junction nucleotides: 2. CDR3: CASGTGGLTDTQYF. The CDR3 region has the DNA TGTGCCAGCGGGACAGGGGGCCTCACAGATACGCAGTATTTT.

This chain uses TRBV20-1 with TRBJ2-7; weak D call: TRBD2 (5 bases). Looked up from germline, CDR1 is DFQATT and CDR2 is SNEGSKA (reference sequence). V lost 4 bases and J lost 6, with 16 bases in between. CDR3 length: 13 amino acids. This CDR3 is CSANAWERFEQYF. The CDR3 coding sequence is TGCAGTGCTAACGCGTGGGAGAGGTTCGAGCAGTACTTC.

The genes are TRBV5-8 and TRBJ2-1; D uncertain. The germline V gene has CDR1 SGHTS and CDR2 YDEGEE. The germline V and J ends were trimmed by 4 bases and 4 bases, with 12 bases remaining between them. This CDR3 contains 14 residues. Written as DNA, the CDR3 is TGTGCCAGCAGCCGCCTCGGCACTTACAATGAGCAGTTCTTC. As protein: CASSRLGTYNEQFF.

This chain joins TRBV4-1 and TRBJ2-1, with 8 positions matching TRBD2. Trimming at V came to 0 bases and at J to 7 bases, leaving 8 bases not matched to a gene. This CDR3 spans 16 amino acids. Germline V CDR1 and CDR2: MGHRA, YSYEKL. In DNA form, the CDR3 reads TGCGCCAGCAGCCAAGAACCGGGACTAGTTGGTAATGAGCAGTTCTTC. It is translated as CASSQEPGLVGNEQFF.

Ten or more counts support this clonotype. The chain recombines TRBV2 with TRBJ2-1; possibly TRBD2 for D (5 bases). Germline CDR1 SNHLY, CDR2 FYNNEI. The length of the CDR3 is 13 residues. V lost 4 bases and J 10 bases, leaving 14 bases between the germline ends. The CDR3 here is CASSASWTGEQFF. The CDR3 bases are TGTGCCAGCAGTGCTTCCTGGACGGGAGAGCAGTTCTTC.

This clonotype appeared a few times. The J gene is TRBJ1-1, the V gene TRBV11-1; D unclear. The CDR3 length is 13 residues. Deletions cut 1 base from V and 7 bases from J, with 10 bases between. Germline lookup yields CDR1 SGHAT and CDR2 FQDESV (reference sequence). The CDR3 reads CASSLESEGEAFF. The CDR3 DNA reads as TGTGCCAGCAGCTTAGAGTCTGAGGGTGAAGCTTTCTTT.

This clonotype was recorded many times. This rearrangement joins TRBV4-1 to TRBJ2-1, with TRBD1 identical over 10 bases. CDR3 length: 14 amino acids. V lost 6 bases, J lost 8 bases, and 7 bases stayed unmatched. Germline CDR1 MGHRA, CDR2 YSYEKL. CDR3 coding DNA: TGCGCCAGCAGTCGACAGGGGGCGAGTGATGAGCAGTTCTTC. Amino acid sequence: CASSRQGASDEQFF.